This TCR beta chain was sequenced for a study of cytomegalovirus exposure and HLA in healthy donors. The PCR used 60 Vbeta and 13 Jbeta primers. The assay was immunoSEQ multiplex PCR, and TCRdb's table has in-frame clones only and misses some. The sample shows approximately 170,000 clones, about four fifths of them seen only once. This clonotype originated in a man in his thirties or forties in good health and CMV-seropositive. Sequencing was done on a sample of PBMCs.

For the CDR3, the DNA is TGTGCCAGCAGCTTAGAAGGGGGCAACTATGGCTACACCTTC. This translates into CASSLEGGNYGYTF. This chain uses TRBV7-9 with TRBJ1-2, with 7 bases identical to TRBD1. The CDR3 is made up of 14 amino acids. The J segment lost 2 bases and the V segment lost 1 base, leaving 1 base of the junction unmatched. CDR1 and CDR2 from the germline V gene are SEHNR and FQNEAQ (reference sequence). Full variable domain (remainder filled in from reference TRBV7-9 and TRBJ1-2): DTGVSQNPRHKITKRGQNVTFRCDPISEHNRLYWYRQTLGQGPEFLTYFQNEAQLEKSRLLSDRFSAERPKGSFSTLEIQRTEQGDSAMYLCASSLEGGNYGYTFGSGTRLTVV.